The 21 T cell receptor beta chains listed next were all sequenced from one sample in a study of tumor-infiltrating lymphocytes in oesophageal squamous cell carcinoma. TCRdb called the PCR reads again in MiXCR, with one record for every CDR3 protein. The repertoire includes about 12,000 distinct CDR3 sequences, 50% to 60% of them detected once, and roughly 30% sits in the top ten. Sequenced sample: esophageal tumor tissue. These receptors all come from a female donor with esophageal squamous cell carcinoma.

This clonotype was found many times. A single base separates this from a much larger clone, so it may be a read error. The chain combines TRBV6-2 or TRBV6-3 with TRBJ2-7; 8 bases match TRBD2. The CDR3 totals 17 residues. CDR1 and CDR2 from the germline V gene are MNHEY and SVGEGT. With V trimmed by 6 bases and J by 7 bases, 20 bases remained unmatched. The chain's CDR3 is CASSRPPSGFSYNEQYF. The CDR3, as DNA: TGTGCCAGCAGCCGCCCCCCTAGCGGGTTCTCCTACAATGAGCAGTACTTC.

The rearrangement links TRBV7-6 to TRBJ2-1, with D unclear. The J call may be in error: the DNA end matches TRBJ2-5 better. Germline V gene sequence: CDR1 SGHVS, CDR2 FNYEAQ. The CDR3 has 11 residues. CDR3 in DNA: TGTGCCAGCAGCCCCAAAGAGACCCAGTACTTC. Its translation is CASSPKETQYF.

The chain recombines TRBV7-3 with TRBJ2-4, with TRBD2 matching 13 bases. Germline trimming cut 1 base from V and 13 bases from J; bases unmatched to any gene: 13. Germline values: CDR1 SGHTA, CDR2 FQGTGA. The CDR3 extends over 17 amino acids. The CDR3 loop reads CASSLRDGTSGNVEQYF. DNA of the CDR3: TGTGCCAGCAGCTTAAGAGACGGGACTAGCGGGAATGTTGAGCAGTACTTC.

The chain links TRBV6-1 to TRBJ2-1, with 7 bases fitting TRBD2. Germline values: CDR1 MNHNS, CDR2 SASEGT. The CDR3 contains 14 residues. V gave up 10 bases and J gave up 6 bases; unmatched junction bases: 12. In DNA form, the CDR3 reads TGTGCCACCTCTAGCGGATTTTTTTCCAATGAGCAGTTCTTC. Its translation: CATSSGFFSNEQFF.

The chain has TRBV9 and TRBJ2-3; TRBD2 might be the D (5 bases). CDR3 length equals 14 residues. V was trimmed by 2 bases and J by 14 bases, leaving 21 bases between them. Germline lookup yields CDR1 SGDLS and CDR2 YYNGEE. In DNA, the CDR3 is TGTGCCAGCAGCGTGACTGGAAACACCGGGGAGCTGTATTTT. Its protein is CASSVTGNTGELYF.

This clonotype has ten or more counts. The V and J genes are TRBV6-4 and TRBJ2-3, with D maybe TRBD1 (7 bases). This CDR3 is 18 amino acids long. Germline values: CDR1 MRHNA, CDR2 SNTAGT. The germline V and J ends were trimmed by 6 bases and 2 bases, with 24 bases remaining between them. CDR3 sequence reads: CASSPGTAPGSHTDTQYF. The CDR3 region has the DNA TGTGCCAGCAGCCCCGGGACAGCCCCCGGGAGTCACACAGATACGCAGTATTTT.

The V gene is TRBV5-6, the J gene TRBJ1-1; 7 bases align to TRBD1. The CDR3 loop spans 13 amino acids. V shed 1 base and J 9 bases; nucleotides not matched to a gene: 6. Germline V lookup: CDR1 SGHDT, CDR2 YYEEEE. In DNA form, the CDR3 reads TGTGCCAGCAGCTTGTTTCCGACAGGGAAAGCTTTCTTT. Protein sequence: CASSLFPTGKAFF.

This clonotype was seen many times. One base away lies a much larger clone, so this may be a sequencing read error. The rearrangement links TRBV28 to TRBJ2-7; D remains unclear. The CDR3 covers 11 residues. Germline assignment: CDR1 MDHEN and CDR2 SYDVKM. Between the trimmed V and J ends, which lost 8 bases and 7 bases, there was a span of 12 bases. Here the CDR3 DNA reads TGTGCCAGCGGACGCTTGGATGAGCAGTACTTC. Its translation is CASGRLDEQYF.

The V call is TRBV7-3, the J call TRBJ2-4, with D possibly being TRBD2 (5 bases). Germline CDR1 is SGHTA and CDR2 is FQGTGA. Trimming stripped 0 bases from V and 13 bases from J, with 13 bases between. This CDR3 comprises 13 residues. CDR3 coding DNA: TGTGCCAGCAGCTTAACCCGGGGAGCGTCCCAGTACTTC. Translated: CASSLTRGASQYF.

The chain joins TRBV10-3 to TRBJ2-7; TRBD2 might be the D (5 bases). The germline CDR1 and CDR2 sequences are ENHRY and SYGVKD. The CDR3 loop spans 14 amino acids. Between the trimmed V and J ends, which lost 10 bases and 2 bases, there was a span of 18 bases. The CDR3 spells CASTEELGTYEQYF. The CDR3 DNA reads TGTGCCAGCACGGAGGAACTAGGGACCTACGAGCAGTACTTC.

This clonotype was seen repeatedly, ten times or more. The chain's CDR3 is CASRDIKEGYKAEAFF. CDR3 DNA: TGCGCCAGCAGGGACATCAAGGAAGGGTATAAGGCTGAAGCTTTCTTT. The rearrangement links TRBV10-2 to TRBJ1-1; possible D gene TRBD1, 5 bases. Trimming removed 6 bases from V and 6 bases from J, with 23 bases in between. The CDR3 contains 16 residues. Germline V lookup: CDR1 WSHSY, CDR2 SAAADI.

The chain couples TRBV7-2 to TRBJ2-3; no reliable D call. With the DNA end fitting TRBJ1-1 better, the J assignment may be wrong. CDR1 is SGHTA, CDR2 FQGNSA, per germline. This CDR3 is 13 amino acids long. The CDR3 loop is CASSFLQNTEAFF. CDR3 bases: TGTGCCAGCAGCTTCCTTCAGAACACTGAAGCTTTCTTT.

This clonotype was recorded many times. This may come from a read error, since a much larger clone is one base off. The DNA of the CDR3 is TGTGCCAGCAGCAGGGGAGCGGGGCTATCCTACAATGAGCAGTACTTC. Translated: CASSRGAGLSYNEQYF. This chain uses TRBV6-1 with TRBJ2-1; perhaps TRBD2 as D (7 bases). The closer fit of TRBJ2-7 to the DNA end suggests the J call may be wrong. The CDR3 runs to 16 residues. The V gene's germline CDR1 is MNHNS and CDR2 SASEGT.

This clonotype has just a few counts. The rearrangement uses TRBV7-8 and TRBJ2-1; D unresolved. V shed 1 base and J shed 6 bases, with 4 bases lying between them. The CDR3 contains 12 residues. Germline V gene lookup returns CDR1 SGHVS and CDR2 FQNEAQ. CDR3 nucleotides: TGTGCCAGCAGCTTAGGCACCAATGAGCAGTTCTTC. Its translation is CASSLGTNEQFF. Full variable domain (remainder filled in from reference TRBV7-8 and TRBJ2-1): GAGVSQSPRYKVAKRGQDVALRCDPISGHVSLFWYQQALGQGPEFLTYFQNEAQLDKSGLPSDRFFAERPEGSVSTLKIQRTQQEDSAVYLCASSLGTNEQFFGPGTRLTVL.

The V and J genes are TRBV12-2 and TRBJ1-2; the table gives TRBD1 as D, unverified against the DNA. TRBV12-2 has pseudogene status. The CDR3 is made up of 16 amino acids. The CDR3: CATVGGRDFVNYGYTF. The CDR3 coding sequence is TGTGCCACCGTTGGGGGGCGGGACTTCGTTAACTATGGCTACACCTTC.

This clonotype was picked up a small number of times. The chain employs TRBV5-1 and TRBJ2-1; D is unresolved. The assigned J gene may be wrong: the sequence end matches TRBJ2-7 better. This CDR3 has 12 amino acids. Germline CDR1 reads SGHRS; CDR2 reads YFSETQ. CDR3 amino acids: CASSISDYEQYF. The CDR3 coding sequence is TGCGCCAGCAGCATCTCCGATTACGAGCAGTACTTC.

The V and J genes are TRBV6-1 and TRBJ2-3; 7 positions agree with TRBD1. The junction had 3 bases not matched to a gene; V was cut back by 4 bases and J by 2 bases. CDR3 length equals 14 residues. Germline-derived CDR1 and CDR2 are MNHNS and SASEGT. CDR3 nucleotides: TGTGCCAGCAGTGTCGGGACAGTCACAGATACGCAGTATTTT. Translated, it gives CASSVGTVTDTQYF.

V usage is TRBV7-8 and J usage is TRBJ2-4, with D hard to call. The end of the DNA fits TRBJ2-7 better, so the J call may be wrong. From germline, CDR1 is SGHVS and CDR2 FQNEAQ. The CDR3 is 17 residues long. In DNA, the CDR3 is TGTGCCAGCAGCGCACCATCCGAGAACCTCAAGAATTACGAGCAGTACTTC. Amino acids: CASSAPSENLKNYEQYF.

By sample share, this clonotype is large. The chain recombines TRBV10-1 with TRBJ2-3; TRBD2 is a possible D gene (6 bases). Trimming took off 4 bases at V and 2 bases at J, with 16 bases between the two ends. CDR3 size: 16 residues. Germline V lookup: CDR1 WNHNN, CDR2 SYGVQD (reference sequence). CDR3 nucleotide sequence: TGCGCCAGCAGTGGTGTTGGAGGGGCGATCACAGATACGCAGTATTTT. It translates to CASSGVGGAITDTQYF.

The chain carries TRBV7-3 and TRBJ2-1, with 9 bases fitting TRBD2. The CDR3 totals 15 residues. J gave up 10 bases and V 2 bases, and 9 bases lay outside the gene matches. Germline V gene data show CDR1 as SGHTA and CDR2 as FQGTGA. Here the CDR3 reads CASSLGTSPISEQFF. In DNA, the CDR3 is TGTGCCAGCAGCTTAGGGACTAGCCCCATATCGGAGCAGTTCTTC.

This clonotype was observed a handful of times. The chain recombines TRBV18 with TRBJ2-6, with D tentatively TRBD1 (6 bases). The germline V and J ends were trimmed by 0 bases and 0 bases, with 12 bases remaining between them. The CDR3 contains 18 residues. Germline CDR1 is KGHSH and CDR2 is LQKENI. The CDR3 coding sequence is TGTGCCAGCTCACCACCCCCAGGGGCACACTCTGGGGCCAACGTCCTGACTTTC. It specifies CASSPPPGAHSGANVLTF.